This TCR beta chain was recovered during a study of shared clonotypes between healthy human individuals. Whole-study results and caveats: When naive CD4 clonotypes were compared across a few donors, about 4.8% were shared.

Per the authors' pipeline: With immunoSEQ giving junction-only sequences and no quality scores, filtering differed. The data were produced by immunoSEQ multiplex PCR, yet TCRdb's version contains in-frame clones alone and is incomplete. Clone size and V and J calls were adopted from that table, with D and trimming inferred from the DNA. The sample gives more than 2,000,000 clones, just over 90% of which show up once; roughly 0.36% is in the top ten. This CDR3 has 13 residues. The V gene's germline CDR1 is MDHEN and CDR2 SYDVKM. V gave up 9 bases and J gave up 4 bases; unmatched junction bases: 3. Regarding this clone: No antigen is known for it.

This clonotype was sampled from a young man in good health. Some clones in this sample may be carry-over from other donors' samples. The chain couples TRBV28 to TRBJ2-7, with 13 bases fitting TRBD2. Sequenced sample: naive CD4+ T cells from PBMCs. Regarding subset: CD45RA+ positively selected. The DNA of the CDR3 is TGTGCCAGTGGACTAGCGGGAGTTTACGAGCAGTACTTC. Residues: CASGLAGVYEQYF.